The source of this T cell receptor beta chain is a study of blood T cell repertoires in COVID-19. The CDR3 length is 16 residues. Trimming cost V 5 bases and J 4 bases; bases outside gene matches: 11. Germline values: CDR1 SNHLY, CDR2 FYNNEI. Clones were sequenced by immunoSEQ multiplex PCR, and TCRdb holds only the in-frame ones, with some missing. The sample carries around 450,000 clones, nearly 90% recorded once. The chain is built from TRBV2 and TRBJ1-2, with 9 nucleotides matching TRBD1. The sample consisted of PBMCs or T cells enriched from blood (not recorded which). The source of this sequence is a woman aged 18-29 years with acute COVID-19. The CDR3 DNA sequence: TGTGCCAGCAGTTGGGACAGGGATTTGTCACTCTATGGCTACACCTTC. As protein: CASSWDRDLSLYGYTF.